Below, one T cell receptor beta chain is given with its context. There is no known antigen for this receptor. Base qualities are not provided; no much larger clone lies one nucleotide away. The sample originates from a study of graft-versus-host responses after intestinal transplantation (dated by TCRdb to the early 2020s). About the full investigation: The transplants that recipients received were multivisceral, liver-intestinal, or isolated intestinal. Every recipient was given anti-thymocyte globulin induction, followed by approximately 3 years of maintenance tacrolimus and steroids. Graft-versus-host and host-versus-graft alloreactive T cell clones were tracked in the graft, circulation and bone marrow after intestinal transplantation using bulk TCR-beta CDR3 sequencing. To identify alloreactive clones, pre-transplant mixed lymphocyte reaction products were sequenced and then compared with unstimulated pre-transplant donor and recipient T cells. A cohort of about 26 intestinal transplant recipients, including one retransplant, was enrolled, and 3 patients lacking pretransplant specimens were excluded. Donor T cell macrochimerism was defined as a peak of at least 4% donor T cells among recipient peripheral blood mononuclear cells. Rather than being sequenced by the commercial service, samples from a few later patients were sequenced in-house on an Illumina MiSeq and processed with MiXCR. Broad study findings and their caveats: In patients with donor T cell macrochimerism, the allografts had high GvH to HvG T cell clonal ratios. Conclusions were limited by the relatively low number and heterogeneity of intestinal transplant patients. Peak levels of circulating GvH clones were associated with declines in HvG clones early after transplant. GvH clones were found in recipient bone marrow, and some of the GvH clones appeared earlier in ileal mucosa or blood, which is consistent with an intestinal mucosal origin.

The library was prepared using the immunoSEQ multiplex PCR assay. For most patients, genomic DNA was isolated using the Qiagen DNeasy Blood and Tissue Kit and was shipped frozen to Adaptive Biotechnologies for TCR sequencing. For most patients, high-throughput TCR-beta CDR3 sequencing of genomic DNA was performed by Adaptive Biotechnologies. The paper's data handling went like this. TCR sequencing data were retrieved from Adaptive's ImmunoSEQ software for about 17 patients, whereas a few other patients were processed with MiXCR and VDJtools. CD4 versus CD8 sorting errors were corrected by removing sequences found in both subsets at a frequency ratio below 5:1. CDR3 nucleotide sequences shared between donor and recipient were removed because their origin could not be assigned. To be classed as alloreactive, a clone needed at least 2-fold expansion over unstimulated cells and a minimum CFSE-low frequency of 0.002% (template counts) or 0.001% (read counts). Clones were considered mappable if detected in sequenced pre-transplant spleen, lymph node, or MLR CFSE-low populations of the donor or recipient. Cumulative frequency of alloreactive clones was calculated as a percentage of all sequences weighted by copy number. Held by TCRdb, this immuneACCESS table contains in-frame sequences only and omits some clones. Under half of the omission traces to an unresolved V gene where checked; the cause of the rest is unknown. V, J and clone size derive from that table, while D and trimming were established from the DNA sequence. In this sample the table shows about 94,000 clones, around nine tenths of which occur a single time. The ten largest account for around 0.49% of the sample.

Interpreted using the paper, the time point label stands for: cells obtained before transplantation from donor or recipient. CD3+CD4+ and CD3+CD8+ populations were FACS-sorted from unstimulated pre-transplant donor and recipient cells taken from spleen or lymph nodes. The CDR3 has 15 amino acids, counting the end cysteine and phenylalanine. Only the CDR3 portion is preserved as DNA: 45 bases, with reading frame beginning at the first base. CDR1 and CDR2, looked up from the germline V gene (reference sequence), are LNHDA and SQIVND. V drops 1 base and J drops 3 bases, leaving 10 bases in between. This clonotype was obtained from a human donor who received an intestinal transplant. The V and J genes are TRBV19 and TRBJ1-5; TRBD1 is a weak D gene call, 5 bases matching. The starting material was unstimulated CD8+ T cells sorted from spleen or lymph node cells, obtained before intestinal transplant. CDR3 loop: CASSIAGQDNQPQHF. The nucleotides are TGTGCCAGTAGTATAGCAGGGCAGGACAATCAGCCCCAGCATTTT.